This TCR beta chain emerged from a study of T cell changes during pregnancy in multiple sclerosis. CDR3 length: 13 residues. The germline V gene encodes CDR1 SGHDT and CDR2 YYEEEE. With 0 bases removed from V and 6 bases from J, the gap between germline ends came to 9 bases. Assay used: immunoSEQ multiplex PCR; TCRdb lists only in-frame clones, some missing. The sample has 55,000 to 85,000 clones; approximately 94% are singletons. Material: peripheral blood, obtained in the third trimester of pregnancy. The chain links TRBV5-6 to TRBJ1-2, with D possibly matching TRBD1 (5 bases). This sequence was found in a female donor with multiple sclerosis, enrolled in a pregnancy study. The DNA for the CDR3 is TGTGCCAGCAGCTTGGGAAGGGGCCATGGCTACACCTTC. Residues: CASSLGRGHGYTF.